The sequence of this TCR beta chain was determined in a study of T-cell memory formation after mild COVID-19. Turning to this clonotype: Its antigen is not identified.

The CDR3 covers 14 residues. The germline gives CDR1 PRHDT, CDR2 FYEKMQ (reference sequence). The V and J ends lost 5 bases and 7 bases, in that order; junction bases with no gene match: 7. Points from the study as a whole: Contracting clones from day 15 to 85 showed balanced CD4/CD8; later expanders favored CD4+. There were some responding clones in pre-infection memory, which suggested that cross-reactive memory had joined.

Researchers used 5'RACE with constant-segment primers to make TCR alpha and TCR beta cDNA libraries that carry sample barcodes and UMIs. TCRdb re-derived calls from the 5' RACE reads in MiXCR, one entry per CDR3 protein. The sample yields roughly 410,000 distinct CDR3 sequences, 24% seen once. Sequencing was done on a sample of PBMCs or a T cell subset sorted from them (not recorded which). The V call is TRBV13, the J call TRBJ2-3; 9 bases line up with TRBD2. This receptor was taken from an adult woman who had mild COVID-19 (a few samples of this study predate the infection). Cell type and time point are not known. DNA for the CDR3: TGTGCCAGCAGCCTCCGGACTAGCGTTTATACGCAGTATTTT. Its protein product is CASSLRTSVYTQYF.